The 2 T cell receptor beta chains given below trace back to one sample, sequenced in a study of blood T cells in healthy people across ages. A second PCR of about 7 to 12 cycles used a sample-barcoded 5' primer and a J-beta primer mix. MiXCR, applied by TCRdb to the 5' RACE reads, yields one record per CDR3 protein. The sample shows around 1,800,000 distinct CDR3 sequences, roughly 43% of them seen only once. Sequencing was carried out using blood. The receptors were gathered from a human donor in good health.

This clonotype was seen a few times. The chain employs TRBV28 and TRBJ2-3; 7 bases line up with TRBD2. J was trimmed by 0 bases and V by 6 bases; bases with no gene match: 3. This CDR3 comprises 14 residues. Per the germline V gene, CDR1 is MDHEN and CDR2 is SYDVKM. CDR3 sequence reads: CASRGGTSTDTQYF. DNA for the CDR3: TGTGCCAGCAGGGGGGGGACCAGCACAGATACGCAGTATTTT.

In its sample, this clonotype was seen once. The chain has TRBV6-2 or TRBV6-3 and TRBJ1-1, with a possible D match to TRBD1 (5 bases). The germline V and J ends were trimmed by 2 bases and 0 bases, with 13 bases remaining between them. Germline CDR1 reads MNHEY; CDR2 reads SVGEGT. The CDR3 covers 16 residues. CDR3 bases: TGTGCCAGCAGTTACCGGGACGGTCGTATGAACACTGAAGCTTTCTTT. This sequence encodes CASSYRDGRMNTEAFF.